The 9 T cell receptor beta chains presented below share a single source sample, sequenced in a study of blood T cell repertoires in COVID-19. Only in-frame clones appear in the TCRdb table, and some are missing; sequencing was by immunoSEQ multiplex PCR. This table holds roughly 150,000 clones, around nine tenths found once. The sequenced sample consisted of peripheral blood. Source of these receptors: a human donor in a cohort sampled during active COVID-19.

The chain's CDR3 is CASSPRKAGGGNEQFF. The CDR3 nucleotides read TGTGCCAGCAGCCCTCGGAAAGCGGGAGGAGGGAATGAGCAGTTCTTC. The chain carries TRBV5-4 and TRBJ2-1; 9 nucleotides match TRBD2. The CDR3 extends over 16 amino acids. The germline CDR1 and CDR2 sequences are SGHNT and YYREEE (reference sequence). V shed 4 bases, J shed 7 bases, and the junction held 12 bases outside the gene matches.

This clone was counted a single time. The chain combines TRBV19 with TRBJ2-1; D is unclear. CDR1 is LNHDA, CDR2 SQIVND, per germline (reference sequence). The CDR3 is 13 amino acids. Trimming stripped 6 bases from V and 4 bases from J, with 10 bases between. The CDR3 spells CASSELRYNEQFF. CDR3 DNA sequence: TGTGCCAGTAGCGAACTAAGATACAATGAGCAGTTCTTC.

The chain links TRBV2 to TRBJ2-5; tentatively, D is TRBD2 (5 bases). Looked up from germline, CDR1 is SNHLY and CDR2 is FYNNEI. CDR3 size: 15 residues. Trimming stripped 10 bases from V and 2 bases from J, with 20 bases between. The CDR3 loop reads CATPATGRPQETQYF. The CDR3 bases are TGTGCCACTCCCGCGACGGGAAGACCTCAAGAGACCCAGTACTTC.

The chain recombines TRBV28 with TRBJ2-3; TRBD2 matches 8 bases. The CDR3 extends over 15 amino acids. The V gene end was trimmed by 2 bases and the J gene end by 3 bases; junction bases not matched to a gene: 4. Germline V gives CDR1 MDHEN, CDR2 SYDVKM. This CDR3 reads CASSLMSGSTDTQYF. The CDR3 DNA sequence: TGTGCCAGCAGTTTAATGAGCGGGAGTACAGATACGCAGTATTTT.

CDR3 loop: CASSDQGAQTEAFF. In DNA form, the CDR3 reads TGCGCCAGCAGTGATCAGGGGGCGCAAACTGAAGCTTTCTTT. The V and J genes are TRBV10-2 and TRBJ1-1, with TRBD1 matching 8 bases. The CDR3 contains 14 residues. The junction had 5 bases not matched to a gene; V was cut back by 3 bases and J by 5 bases. CDR1 and CDR2 (germline): WSHSY, SAAADI.

The chain links TRBV7-9 to TRBJ2-7, with D perhaps matching TRBD2 (6 bases). Germline CDR1 is SEHNR and CDR2 is FQNEAQ (reference sequence). The CDR3 extends over 13 amino acids. With 2 bases removed from V and 6 bases from J, the gap between germline ends came to 11 bases. The CDR3 DNA is TGTGCCAGCAGCTTACGGCAGGGAGGCGAGCAGTACTTC. Amino acid sequence: CASSLRQGGEQYF.

This clone was observed a handful of times. The chain couples TRBV6-8 to TRBJ2-7; 12 nucleotides align to TRBD2. The germline V gene has CDR1 MNHGY and CDR2 SAAAGT. This CDR3 spans 15 amino acids. V shed 7 bases, J shed 3 bases, and the junction held 7 bases outside the gene matches. The DNA of the CDR3 is TGTGCCAGCACCAAAGGGACTAGCGGGCTCTACGAGCAGTACTTC. Its protein product is CASTKGTSGLYEQYF.

This chain links TRBV7-9 with TRBJ1-2; unclear D gene. From germline, CDR1 is SEHNR and CDR2 FQNEAQ (reference sequence). Trimming removed 1 base at V and 0 bases at J, with 9 bases between. This CDR3 contains 15 residues. The CDR3 bases are TGTGCCAGCAGCTTAGACACATTCCCTAACTATGGCTACACCTTC. This gives the protein CASSLDTFPNYGYTF.

This clone has just one count. This rearrangement joins TRBV15 to TRBJ2-7; the match to TRBD2 covers 15 bases. CDR3 length: 17 amino acids. Germline CDR1 is LNHNV and CDR2 is YYDKDF (reference sequence). The ends lost 0 bases at V and 0 bases at J; junction bases unmatched: 0. The CDR3 here is CATSREGLAGGSYEQYF. The CDR3 DNA reads as TGTGCCACCAGCAGAGAGGGACTAGCGGGAGGCTCCTACGAGCAGTACTTC.